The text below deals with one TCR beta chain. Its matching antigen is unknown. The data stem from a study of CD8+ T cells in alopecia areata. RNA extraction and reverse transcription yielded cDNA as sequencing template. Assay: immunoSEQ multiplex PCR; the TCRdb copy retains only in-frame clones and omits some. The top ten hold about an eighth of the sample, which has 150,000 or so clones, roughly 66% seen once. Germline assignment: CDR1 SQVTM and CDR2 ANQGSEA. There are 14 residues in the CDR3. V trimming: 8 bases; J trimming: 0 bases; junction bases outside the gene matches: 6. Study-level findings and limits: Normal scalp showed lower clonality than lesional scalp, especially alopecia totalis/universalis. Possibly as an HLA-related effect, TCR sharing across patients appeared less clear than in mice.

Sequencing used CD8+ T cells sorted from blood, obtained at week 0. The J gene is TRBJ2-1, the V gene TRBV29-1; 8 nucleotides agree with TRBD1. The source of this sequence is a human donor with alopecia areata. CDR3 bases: TGCAGCCTACGGACAGGGAGCTCCTACAATGAGCAGTTCTTC. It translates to CSLRTGSSYNEQFF.